This T cell receptor (beta chain) derives from a study of blood T cells in healthy people across ages. CDR3 length equals 16 residues. The ends were cut back, 0 bases at V and 1 base at J, with 15 bases in the middle. Germline CDR1 is DFQATT and CDR2 is SNEGSKA (reference sequence). The table lists this clonotype with a few counts. Its antigen is not known. Study results and caveats: Nothing was known about donor CMV status, and this possibly confounded expanded clonotype changes.

Through a sample-barcoded 5' primer and a J-beta primer mix, a second PCR was run for roughly 7 to 11 cycles. TCRdb reprocessed the 5' RACE reads via MiXCR and lists one record per CDR3 protein. The sample has some 1.1 million distinct CDR3 sequences, more than 30% seen once. Healthy Caucasians from Russia aged about 6 to 100 served as donors. Drawing of peripheral blood yielded 8.5 to 10 milliliters from each donor. PBMCs numbering at least 7 million were isolated per sample. Material for sequencing was blood. J is TRBJ1-1 and V is TRBV20-1; D perhaps matches TRBD1 (6 bases). The TCR originated in a young man in good health. CDR3 bases: TGCAGTGCTAGAGAAATTTCGGGGGCTAAGAACACTGAAGCTTTCTTT. It specifies CSAREISGAKNTEAFF.